These 30 T cell receptor beta chains originate from one sample sequenced in a study of blood T cells in healthy people across ages. For the second PCR, which ran for about 7 to 11 cycles, a sample-barcoded 5' primer and a J-beta primer mix were used. A single record per CDR3 protein comes from TCRdb applying MiXCR to the 5' RACE reads. The sample yields 750,000 to 950,000 distinct CDR3 sequences, around 29% seen once. Another study also made use of these data, one on T cells of mothers and their children.

Sequencing input: blood. These receptors all come from a woman between 40 and 50 years old in good health.

This clonotype was picked up a small number of times. This chain uses TRBV27 with TRBJ2-1; 7 bases are a match to TRBD2. Trimming took 6 bases from V and 8 from J; bases not matched to a gene: 16. This CDR3 comprises 16 residues. From germline, CDR1 is MNHEY and CDR2 SMNVEV (reference sequence). The CDR3 nucleotides are TGTGCCAGCAGGGCCCCTTGGGAGGGTTTGAGAGATGAGCAGTTCTTC. Residues: CASRAPWEGLRDEQFF.

J is TRBJ1-5 and V is TRBV7-9; TRBD1 might be the D (5 bases). Germline CDR1 and CDR2: SEHNR and FQNEAQ (reference sequence). The V end was cut by 5 bases, the J end by 0 bases, with 14 bases between. The CDR3 is 16 residues long. CDR3 amino acids: CASSGPGGFSNQPQHF. CDR3 coding DNA: TGTGCCAGCAGCGGCCCCGGGGGTTTTAGCAATCAGCCCCAGCATTTT.

This clonotype was counted many times. CDR3 sequence (DNA): TGTGCCAGCAGCGTTCCCGGGACAAACTACGAGCAGTACTTC. Amino acid sequence: CASSVPGTNYEQYF. This chain uses TRBV5-5 with TRBJ2-7, with D possibly being TRBD1 (6 bases). Germline-derived CDR1 and CDR2 are SGHKS and YYEKEE (reference sequence). CDR3 length: 14 residues. V lost 4 bases and J lost 3, with 14 bases in between.

This clonotype was seen more than once but under ten times. The chain recombines TRBV6-7 with TRBJ2-7, with TRBD1 matching over 9 bases. TRBV6-7 carries the ORF label, with uncertain function. The CDR3 runs 14 residues. The trim removed 6 bases at V and 5 bases at J, leaving 8 bases unmatched. DNA for the CDR3: TGTGCCAGCAGCTCATCCCGGGACAGGGACGAGCAGTACTTC. Residues: CASSSSRDRDEQYF.

This clonotype was seen repeatedly, ten times or more. This chain uses TRBV28 with TRBJ2-5; 9 bases agree with TRBD1. V lost 4 bases, J lost 3 bases, and 3 bases stayed unmatched. The CDR3 is 14 amino acids. Germline CDR1 is MDHEN and CDR2 is SYDVKM. CDR3 bases: TGTGCCAGCAGTTCCTGGACAGGGGAAGAGACCCAGTACTTC. Protein product: CASSSWTGEETQYF.

This clonotype was counted many times. This chain uses TRBV27 with TRBJ2-1, with D possibly TRBD2 on 5 matching bases. CDR3 length: 14 amino acids. V was pared by 6 bases and J by 6 bases, with 15 bases between. Germline V gene lookup returns CDR1 MNHEY and CDR2 SMNVEV (reference sequence). The CDR3 sequence is CASSGLGVGNEQFF. DNA for the CDR3: TGTGCCAGCAGCGGGCTGGGAGTGGGCAATGAGCAGTTCTTC.

The chain carries TRBV7-2 and TRBJ2-1; 8 bases are shared with TRBD2. This CDR3 has 15 residues. The V gene end was trimmed by 7 bases and the J gene end by 1 base; junction bases not matched to a gene: 6. Per the germline V gene, CDR1 is SGHTA and CDR2 is FQGNSA. Here the CDR3 reads CASTRSGGSYNEQFF. CDR3 DNA: TGTGCCAGCACCAGAAGCGGGGGTTCCTACAATGAGCAGTTCTTC.

Only a few counts were recorded for this clonotype. The rearrangement uses TRBV9 and TRBJ2-7; D possibly matches TRBD1 or TRBD2 (5 bases each). V shed 4 bases and J shed 2 bases, with 16 bases lying between them. This CDR3 spans 15 amino acids. Per germline, CDR1 SGDLS and CDR2 YYNGEE. CDR3 region: CASSLTSGTAYEQYF. DNA of the CDR3: TGTGCCAGCAGCTTAACGTCCGGGACGGCCTACGAGCAGTACTTC.

The chain recombines TRBV7-9 with TRBJ2-7, with D possibly being TRBD1 or TRBD2 (6 bases each). Germline V lookup: CDR1 SEHNR, CDR2 FQNEAQ (reference sequence). CDR3 size: 14 residues. V lost 4 bases to trimming and J lost 2 bases, with 12 bases between them. DNA for the CDR3: TGTGCCAGCAGCTGGGGGGCAGGACCCTACGAGCAGTACTTC. Protein product: CASSWGAGPYEQYF.

This chain links TRBV27 with TRBJ1-1; the match to TRBD1 covers 9 bases. Trimming took 6 bases from V and 2 from J; bases not matched to a gene: 4. Germline CDR1 and CDR2: MNHEY and SMNVEV (reference sequence). CDR3 length: 14 residues. The CDR3 region has the DNA TGTGCCAGCAGACACACAGGGGGCAACACTGAAGCTTTCTTT. It specifies CASRHTGGNTEAFF.

The chain links TRBV6-5 to TRBJ2-3; 8 nucleotides match TRBD1. With V trimmed by 6 bases and J by 6 bases, 11 bases remained unmatched. CDR1 is MNHEY and CDR2 is SVGAGI in the germline V gene. The CDR3 runs to 15 residues. CDR3 sequence: CASSLRQGIYDTQYF. The CDR3 coding sequence is TGTGCCAGCAGCCTCAGACAGGGGATTTACGATACGCAGTATTTT.

This sequence joins TRBV15 and TRBJ1-1; 7 bases agree with TRBD1. V trimming: 3 bases; J trimming: 9 bases; junction bases outside the gene matches: 13. Germline CDR1 is LNHNV and CDR2 is YYDKDF (reference sequence). The CDR3 spans 15 residues. The CDR3 is CATSRMGQSNYKAFF. The CDR3 DNA sequence: TGTGCCACCAGCAGGATGGGACAGAGTAATTACAAAGCTTTCTTT.

This clonotype has more than one count but fewer than ten. The rearrangement uses TRBV6-5 and TRBJ1-2, with D unclear. Looked up from germline, CDR1 is MNHEY and CDR2 is SVGAGI. The CDR3 is 15 amino acids. V gave up 2 bases and J gave up 8 bases, with 18 bases separating them. CDR3 DNA: TGTGCCAGCAGTTACACCGGACCGGGCCTTGAGGGCTACACCTTC. This translates into CASSYTGPGLEGYTF.

This chain connects TRBV20-1 to TRBJ1-4; D may be TRBD1 (6 bases). Trimming shortened V by 6 bases and J by 7 bases, and 21 bases separated the two germline ends. Germline CDR1 reads DFQATT; CDR2 reads SNEGSKA (reference sequence). There are 15 residues in the CDR3. CDR3 in amino acids: CSAPRGSQGGEKLFF. CDR3 in DNA: TGCAGTGCCCCGAGGGGCTCCCAAGGGGGTGAAAAACTGTTTTTT.

The chain links TRBV5-1 to TRBJ2-6; unclear D gene. The CDR3 consists of 17 residues. Trimming removed 5 bases from V and 0 bases from J, with 15 bases in between. Germline values: CDR1 SGHRS, CDR2 YFSETQ. The DNA for the CDR3 is TGCGCCAGCAGTCCAGGTTCCACCTACTCTGGGGCCAACGTCCTGACTTTC. Translating it yields CASSPGSTYSGANVLTF.

This clonotype was picked up a small number of times. The chain couples TRBV12-3 or TRBV12-4 to TRBJ2-3; 7 bases map to TRBD2. The junction had 5 bases not matched to a gene; V was cut back by 6 bases and J by 2 bases. CDR3 size: 14 residues. The CDR3 loop reads CASRVGGVTDTQYF. The DNA of the CDR3 is TGTGCCAGCAGGGTGGGGGGGGTCACAGATACGCAGTATTTT.

The chain carries TRBV3-1 and TRBJ1-4; the match to TRBD1 covers 8 bases. V shed 2 bases and J 5 bases; nucleotides not matched to a gene: 10. CDR1 and CDR2 from the germline V gene are LGHDT and YNNKEL (reference sequence). This CDR3 is built from 17 residues. Here the CDR3 reads CASSQKSRGRLNEKLFF. In nucleotides, the CDR3 is TGTGCCAGCAGCCAAAAAAGCAGGGGGCGACTCAATGAAAAACTGTTTTTT.

This sequence joins TRBV7-2 and TRBJ1-5, with TRBD1 identical over 11 bases. The CDR3 is 14 amino acids. V shed 5 bases, J shed 6 bases, and the junction held 3 bases outside the gene matches. CDR1 and CDR2 from the germline V gene are SGHTA and FQGNSA. The CDR3 here is CASSGQGAGQPQHF. In nucleotides, the CDR3 is TGTGCCAGCAGCGGACAGGGGGCAGGTCAGCCCCAGCATTTT.

This clonotype was observed many times. This chain links TRBV7-2 with TRBJ2-7, with 10 nucleotides matching TRBD2. The J segment lost 3 bases and the V segment lost 4 bases, leaving 6 bases of the junction unmatched. Per germline, CDR1 SGHTA and CDR2 FQGNSA. The CDR3 spans 15 residues. CDR3: CASSSGLAAHYEQYF. DNA for the CDR3: TGTGCCAGCAGCTCCGGACTAGCGGCCCACTACGAGCAGTACTTC.

The sample holds a few counts of this clonotype. Sequence at one end of the junction differs from germline and may be a read error. V and J are TRBV5-1 and TRBJ2-5; no reliable D call. This CDR3 region has 13 residues. Germline V gene data show CDR1 as SGHRS and CDR2 as YFSETQ. The CDR3 sequence: CVSSLVHKETQYF. The CDR3 DNA reads TGCGTCAGCAGCTTGGTTCACAAAGAGACCCAGTACTTC.

V usage is TRBV14 and J usage is TRBJ2-3, with 7 bases matching TRBD1. V lost 3 bases to trimming and J lost 5 bases; unmatched junction nucleotides: 8. Germline CDR1 and CDR2: SGHDN and FVKESK. There are 15 residues in the CDR3. As DNA, the CDR3 is TGTGCCAGCAGCCAGTATAGTTCAGGGGGAGATACGCAGTATTTT. Protein product: CASSQYSSGGDTQYF.

The rearrangement links TRBV29-1 to TRBJ2-7, with 8 bases aligning to TRBD1. With 3 bases clipped from V and 5 bases from J, the junction kept 15 bases outside the gene matches. Germline-derived CDR1 and CDR2 are SQVTM and ANQGSEA. The CDR3 covers 16 residues. The CDR3 DNA sequence: TGCAGCGTTGATTGGACGTACAGGGGGGTAGTAGACGAGCAGTACTTC. Translating gives CSVDWTYRGVVDEQYF.

This chain uses TRBV28 with TRBJ1-2, with no clear D. Trimming left V 10 bases short and J 6 bases short, with 12 bases between. Germline CDR1 is MDHEN and CDR2 is SYDVKM. The CDR3 contains 11 residues. CDR3: CATDPANGYTF. The DNA of the CDR3 is TGTGCCACCGACCCAGCGAATGGCTACACCTTC.

As regards this clonotype: Sequence at one end of the junction differs from germline and may be a read error. The rearrangement joins TRBV15 to TRBJ2-1; D tentatively reads TRBD1 or TRBD2 (5 bases each). The CDR3 is 16 amino acids. CDR1 and CDR2 from the germline V gene are LNHNV and YYDKDF (reference sequence). CDR3 region: CVTSRERQGSYNEQFF. In DNA, the CDR3 is TGTGTCACCAGCAGAGAGCGGCAGGGCTCCTACAATGAGCAGTTCTTC.

The table lists this clonotype with a few counts. The rearrangement joins TRBV28 to TRBJ2-7, with D possibly matching TRBD2 (6 bases). The CDR3 has 14 amino acids. Germline V lookup: CDR1 MDHEN, CDR2 SYDVKM. Trimming removed 7 bases from V and 7 bases from J, with 20 bases in between. The CDR3 region is CASTLAGGIREQYF. Written as DNA, the CDR3 is TGTGCCAGCACCCTGGCCGGCGGGATTCGGGAGCAGTACTTC.

V and J are TRBV2 and TRBJ2-3; TRBD1 or TRBD2 may be the D gene (5 bases each). Germline assignment: CDR1 SNHLY and CDR2 FYNNEI. V lost 6 bases and J 0 bases, leaving 7 bases between the germline ends. The CDR3 spans 13 residues. The CDR3 loop reads CASRGESTDTQYF. CDR3 DNA sequence: TGTGCCAGCAGGGGGGAAAGCACAGATACGCAGTATTTT.

This clonotype was detected a few times. The rearrangement links TRBV20-1 to TRBJ2-2; possibly TRBD1 for D (5 bases). CDR3 length: 17 amino acids. Germline assignment: CDR1 DFQATT and CDR2 SNEGSKA (reference sequence). The V gene lost 0 bases and the J gene lost 0 bases, with 14 bases spanning the gap. CDR3 coding DNA: TGCAGTGCTAGAGATCGTAGACAGCAAACGAACACCGGGGAGCTGTTTTTT. Its protein is CSARDRRQQTNTGELFF.

This clonotype was counted many times. The chain carries TRBV7-8 and TRBJ2-3; 7 bases map to TRBD1. Germline CDR1 SGHVS, CDR2 FQNEAQ. V gave up 6 bases and J gave up 2 bases; unmatched junction bases: 8. The CDR3 has 15 amino acids. CDR3 sequence: CASRPLQGPTDTQYF. In nucleotides, the CDR3 is TGTGCCAGCAGGCCATTACAGGGGCCCACAGATACGCAGTATTTT.

This clonotype has ten or more counts. The chain combines TRBV12-3 or TRBV12-4 with TRBJ1-2; unclear D gene. V lost 3 bases to trimming and J lost 2 bases, with 7 bases between them. CDR3 length: 13 residues. This chain's CDR3 is CASSFLRNYGYTF. The CDR3, as DNA: TGTGCCAGCAGTTTTCTCCGGAACTATGGCTACACCTTC.

Only a few counts were recorded for this clonotype. V is TRBV20-1 and J is TRBJ2-5; possible D gene TRBD1, 5 bases. Deletions cut 0 bases from V and 1 base from J, with 12 bases between. Looked up from germline, CDR1 is DFQATT and CDR2 is SNEGSKA (reference sequence). This CDR3 has 15 amino acids. This CDR3 is CSARDSVRAQETQYF. Written as DNA, the CDR3 is TGCAGTGCTAGAGATTCGGTCAGGGCCCAAGAGACCCAGTACTTC.